The 21 T cell receptor beta chains below all came from one sample that was sequenced in a study of T cell responses to AZD1222 COVID-19 vaccine. Sequencing was performed with immunoSEQ multiplex PCR; in TCRdb, only in-frame clones are kept and a portion is missing. The table lists 66,000 or so clones, roughly 78% of them singletons. The material was peripheral blood, obtained on day 0 of MenACWY control vaccination. Every receptor here comes from an adult in good health.

V gene TRBV27 combines with J gene TRBJ1-1, with 7 bases identical to TRBD1. CDR1 and CDR2 (germline): MNHEY, SMNVEV (reference sequence). The CDR3 is made up of 14 amino acids. After removal of 4 bases from V and 1 base from J, the junction contained 3 bases not matched to a gene. This chain's CDR3 is CASSSYRGNTEAFF. The CDR3 region has the DNA TGTGCCAGCAGTTCGTACAGGGGGAACACTGAAGCTTTCTTT.

The chain is built from TRBV5-6 and TRBJ2-3, with D perhaps matching TRBD2 (6 bases). Germline CDR1 reads SGHDT; CDR2 reads YYEEEE. The CDR3 runs 14 residues. Trimming left V 2 bases short and J 0 bases short, with 7 bases between. Here the CDR3 DNA reads TGTGCCAGCAGCTTCGGAGGGAGCACAGATACGCAGTATTTT. It translates to CASSFGGSTDTQYF.

In DNA form, the CDR3 reads TGCGCCAGCAGCCAAGAACTCCGGGCCTACGAGCAGTACTTC. It yields the protein CASSQELRAYEQYF. The chain couples TRBV4-1 to TRBJ2-7; D remains unclear. The germline gives CDR1 MGHRA, CDR2 YSYEKL. V dropped 0 bases and J dropped 2 bases, with 8 bases sitting between them. The CDR3 is 14 residues long.

This chain links TRBV6-4 with TRBJ2-1; 11 positions match TRBD2. Germline V gene sequence: CDR1 MRHNA, CDR2 SNTAGT. The CDR3 totals 13 residues. J was trimmed by 9 bases and V by 5 bases; bases with no gene match: 3. The CDR3 reads CASSPGLAAEQFF. The CDR3 DNA reads as TGTGCCAGCAGTCCGGGACTAGCGGCTGAGCAGTTCTTC.

This chain connects TRBV5-4 to TRBJ2-5, with D possibly TRBD1 on 6 matching bases. V shed 3 bases and J shed 3 bases, with 15 bases lying between them. Germline-derived CDR1 and CDR2 are SGHNT and YYREEE (reference sequence). CDR3 length: 15 amino acids. The CDR3 DNA sequence: TGTGCCAGCAGCTCAAAGCCGGACAGAGAAGAGACCCAGTACTTC. Amino acids: CASSSKPDREETQYF.

This clone was seen just once. The rearrangement uses TRBV11-2 and TRBJ2-3, with 10 bases fitting TRBD2. Germline CDR1 SGHAT, CDR2 FQNNGV. V was clipped by 5 bases and J by 4 bases; unmatched bases: 9. This CDR3 is built from 16 residues. The chain's CDR3 is CASSQLAGPTADTQYF. CDR3 nucleotide sequence: TGTGCCAGCAGCCAACTAGCGGGACCCACGGCAGATACGCAGTATTTT.

In its sample, this clone was seen a few times. V and J are TRBV7-2 and TRBJ1-5, with 7 bases aligning to TRBD1. With V trimmed by 4 bases and J by 2 bases, 8 bases remained unmatched. CDR3 length equals 16 residues. Per the germline V gene, CDR1 is SGHTA and CDR2 is FQGNSA. This chain's CDR3 is CASSYGTVRGNQPQHF. CDR3 DNA sequence: TGTGCCAGCAGCTACGGGACAGTACGTGGCAATCAGCCCCAGCATTTT.

CDR3 DNA: TGTGCCAGCAGTCCGACAGGGGGAAGCTATGGCTACACCTTC. Its translation is CASSPTGGSYGYTF. V is TRBV2 and J is TRBJ1-2; 9 bases are shared with TRBD1. This CDR3 has 14 amino acids. Germline CDR1 reads SNHLY; CDR2 reads FYNNEI. Trimming removed 5 bases from V and 4 bases from J; junction bases left unmatched: 5.

The chain carries TRBV5-6 and TRBJ2-7; TRBD1 matches 10 bases. V dropped 4 bases and J dropped 3; count of bases not matched to a gene: 4. This CDR3 has 14 residues. CDR1 SGHDT and CDR2 YYEEEE come from the germline V gene. DNA of the CDR3: TGTGCCAGCAGCCCGACAGGGGGCAACTACGAGCAGTACTTC. The encoded protein is CASSPTGGNYEQYF.

The chain couples TRBV29-1 to TRBJ1-1, with 12 bases lining up with TRBD1. Germline values: CDR1 SQVTM, CDR2 ANQGSEA. Losses at the gene ends were 3 bases for V and 6 bases for J; bases not matched to a gene: 2. This CDR3 region has 13 residues. The CDR3 sequence: CSVEGQGASEAFF. Written as DNA, the CDR3 is TGCAGCGTTGAGGGACAGGGGGCCTCTGAAGCTTTCTTT.

This rearrangement joins TRBV28 to TRBJ2-1; TRBD2 agrees at 8 bases. This CDR3 has 16 residues. From germline, CDR1 is MDHEN and CDR2 SYDVKM. The V segment lost 5 bases and the J segment 3 bases; nucleotides outside the gene matches: 9. The CDR3: CASSPSRTSNYNEQFF. CDR3 nucleotide sequence: TGTGCCAGCAGTCCCTCGAGGACTAGCAACTACAATGAGCAGTTCTTC.

This sequence joins TRBV28 and TRBJ1-1; tentative D call: TRBD1 (6 bases). CDR3 length equals 14 residues. The V gene's germline CDR1 is MDHEN and CDR2 SYDVKM. Trimming cost V 6 bases and J 9 bases, with 20 bases left between them. The chain's CDR3 is CASSSGGAPRKAFF. CDR3 sequence (DNA): TGTGCCAGCAGCAGCGGGGGGGCCCCTCGCAAAGCTTTCTTT. Full variable domain (remainder filled in from reference TRBV28 and TRBJ1-1): DVKVTQSSRYLVKRTGEKVFLECVQDMDHENMFWYRQDPGLGLRLIYFSYDVKMKEKGDIPEGYSVSREKKERFSLILESASTNQTSMYLCASSSGGAPRKAFFGQGTRLTVV.

This chain joins TRBV9 and TRBJ1-3; D uncertain. Germline values: CDR1 SGDLS, CDR2 YYNGEE. CDR3 length equals 18 residues. The V gene lost 0 bases and the J gene lost 4 bases, with 20 bases spanning the gap. CDR3 nucleotides: TGTGCCAGCAGCGTAGCTTCGGGTGAGGGATTCGCCGGAAACACCATATATTTT. It translates to CASSVASGEGFAGNTIYF. The full variable domain, in which reference TRBV9 and TRBJ1-3 provide the parts outside the CDR3, is DSGVTQTPKHLITATGQRVTLRCSPRSGDLSVYWYQQSLDQGLQFLIQYYNGEERAKGNILERFSAQQFPDLHSELNLSSLELGDSALYFCASSVASGEGFAGNTIYFGEGSWLTVV.

This chain uses TRBV28 with TRBJ1-5, with D maybe TRBD1 (6 bases). This CDR3 region has 15 residues. Trimming took off 4 bases at V and 3 bases at J, with 13 bases between the two ends. The germline V gene encodes CDR1 MDHEN and CDR2 SYDVKM. The CDR3 DNA follows: TGTGCCAGCAGTTCTCCCCAGGGGACCAATCAGCCCCAGCATTTT. It encodes CASSSPQGTNQPQHF.

The chain combines TRBV5-1 with TRBJ2-1, with 8 bases aligning to TRBD1. The CDR3 totals 14 residues. The V gene end was trimmed by 4 bases and the J gene end by 8 bases; junction bases not matched to a gene: 8. Germline CDR1 SGHRS, CDR2 YFSETQ. The CDR3 DNA follows: TGCGCCAGCAGCCTCAGGACAGGGAAGGATGAGCAGTTCTTC. It yields the protein CASSLRTGKDEQFF. Drawing the rest from reference TRBV5-1 and TRBJ2-1, the complete variable domain is KAGVTQTPRYLIKTRGQQVTLSCSPISGHRSVSWYQQTPGQGLQFLFEYFSETQRNKGNFPGRFSGRQFSNSRSEMNVSTLELGDSALYLCASSLRTGKDEQFFGPGTRLTVL.

The V gene is TRBV6-5, the J gene TRBJ2-3; 9 bases map to TRBD2. CDR3 length: 15 residues. The germline V gene has CDR1 MNHEY and CDR2 SVGAGI. After removal of 10 bases from V and 2 bases from J, the junction contained 10 bases not matched to a gene. As DNA, the CDR3 is TGTGCCACCAACCCGAGCGGGGGGCTCACAGATACGCAGTATTTT. As protein: CATNPSGGLTDTQYF.

The chain couples TRBV15 to TRBJ2-3, with 10 positions matching TRBD2. The trim removed 8 bases at V and 3 bases at J, leaving 8 bases unmatched. The CDR3 length is 15 residues. Germline CDR1 is LNHNV and CDR2 is YYDKDF (reference sequence). In nucleotides, the CDR3 is TGTGCCACCGGACCGCGGACTAGCGGTACAGATACGCAGTATTTT. Protein product: CATGPRTSGTDTQYF.

This chain uses TRBV19 with TRBJ2-1, with D possibly matching TRBD2 (5 bases). This CDR3 comprises 13 residues. The germline V gene has CDR1 LNHDA and CDR2 SQIVND (reference sequence). The ends were cut back, 4 bases at V and 7 bases at J, with 11 bases in the middle. In nucleotides, the CDR3 is TGTGCCAGTAGTAAGAGGGCTGAAAATGAGCAGTTCTTC. This translates into CASSKRAENEQFF.

V gene TRBV15 combines with J gene TRBJ1-6; D is ambiguous. Germline loops: CDR1 LNHNV, CDR2 YYDKDF (reference sequence). The CDR3 runs 15 residues. The V gene lost 8 bases and the J gene lost 7 bases, with 18 bases spanning the gap. Here the CDR3 reads CATGPAMGTNSPLHF. The CDR3 bases are TGTGCCACCGGCCCGGCCATGGGCACCAATTCACCCCTCCACTTT.

The chain combines TRBV5-6 with TRBJ1-3; D ambiguous. V was shortened by 4 bases and J by 1 base, with 9 bases between the two germline ends. From germline, CDR1 is SGHDT and CDR2 YYEEEE. This CDR3 spans 14 amino acids. In DNA, the CDR3 is TGTGCCAGCAGCGTACGGCGGTCTGGAAACACCATATATTTT. The encoded protein is CASSVRRSGNTIYF.

The chain recombines TRBV30 with TRBJ2-4; D is perhaps TRBD1 (6 bases). The CDR3 sequence is 13 residues long. Germline V gives CDR1 GTSNPN, CDR2 SVGIG (reference sequence). Trimming removed 7 bases at V and 4 bases at J, with 14 bases between. This CDR3 reads CASAAQGKNIQYF. The CDR3 DNA is TGTGCCTCTGCGGCACAGGGAAAAAACATTCAGTACTTC.